The rows below give T cell receptor beta chains drawn from one sample of a study of blood T cell repertoires in COVID-19. Clones were read by immunoSEQ multiplex PCR, and TCRdb kept only the in-frame ones, dropping some. Of about 270,000 clones listed, approximately 86% were seen once; the top ten hold 1%. Sequencing was carried out using PBMCs or T cells enriched from blood (not recorded which). Source of these receptors: a woman in her thirties who had recovered from COVID-19. Each CDR3 is given with its conserved first and last residue.

v_gene: TRBV4-1
j_gene: TRBJ2-3
len: 13
CDR3aa: CASSQDPGDTQYF

v_gene: TRBV11-2
j_gene: TRBJ1-1
len: 14
CDR3aa: CASSPGQRNTEAFF

v_gene: TRBV28
j_gene: TRBJ1-3
len: 13
CDR3aa: CASGTGSGNTIYF

v_gene: TRBV19
j_gene: TRBJ1-1
len: 13
CDR3aa: CASSILLNTEAFF

v_gene: TRBV23-1
j_gene: TRBJ2-2
len: 16
CDR3aa: CASSQSLEGAAGELFF

v_gene: TRBV9
j_gene: TRBJ2-7
len: 13
CDR3aa: CASSVTSSYEQYF

v_gene: TRBV18
j_gene: TRBJ1-3
len: 13
CDR3aa: CASSPMRGNTIYF

v_gene: TRBV24-1
j_gene: TRBJ1-2
len: 15
CDR3aa: CATSDPGGGNYGYTF

v_gene: TRBV5-4
j_gene: TRBJ1-6
len: 15
CDR3aa: CASSLFGRDNSPLHF

v_gene: TRBV19
j_gene: TRBJ1-2
len: 13
CDR3aa: CASKGQGANGYTF

v_gene: TRBV11-3
j_gene: TRBJ2-2
len: 14
CDR3aa: CASSLDRVGGELFF

v_gene: TRBV9
j_gene: TRBJ1-3
len: 18
CDR3aa: CASSVWDRAPLSGNTIYF

v_gene: TRBV9
j_gene: TRBJ1-2
len: 15
CDR3aa: CASSARDRGLGGYTF

v_gene: TRBV16
j_gene: TRBJ1-6
len: 17
CDR3aa: CASSHPGQGFYNSPLHF

v_gene: TRBV9
j_gene: TRBJ2-7
len: 14
CDR3aa: CASSVDPSSYEQYF

v_gene: TRBV14
j_gene: TRBJ1-2
len: 15
CDR3aa: CASSPRGTANYGYTF

v_gene: TRBV27
j_gene: TRBJ1-4
len: 14
CDR3aa: CASSKQGIWEKLFF

v_gene: TRBV15
j_gene: TRBJ2-7
len: 16
CDR3aa: CATSRDRGPVSYEQYF

v_gene: TRBV21-1
j_gene: TRBJ1-6
len: 18
CDR3aa: CASSKETGRNSLNSPLHF

v_gene: TRBV27
j_gene: TRBJ2-2
len: 15
CDR3aa: CASRKNRANTGELFF

v_gene: TRBV28
j_gene: TRBJ1-3
len: 10
CDR3aa: CGSIGNTIYF

v_gene: TRBV3-1/TRBV3-2
j_gene: TRBJ1-6
len: 16
CDR3aa: CASSRTGGVGTSPLHF

v_gene: TRBV27
j_gene: TRBJ1-3
len: 16
CDR3aa: CASSLSFRQGGHTIYF

v_gene: TRBV3-1/TRBV3-2
j_gene: TRBJ2-7
len: 21
CDR3aa: CASSQGRANGGAGRLRYEQYF

v_gene: TRBV4-3
j_gene: TRBJ1-6
len: 17
CDR3aa: CASSQEIIGQVYSPLHF